This T cell receptor (beta chain) comes out of a study of blood T cell repertoires in COVID-19. Data came from immunoSEQ multiplex PCR; TCRdb stores just in-frame clones and leaves some out. The table lists nearly 100,000 clones, around four fifths of them singletons. V was trimmed by 4 bases and J by 0 bases, leaving 12 bases between them. Germline assignment: CDR1 SGDLS and CDR2 YYNGEE. The CDR3 is made up of 15 amino acids. The V call is TRBV9, the J call TRBJ2-3; tentatively, D is TRBD1 (6 bases). Material: peripheral blood. This clonotype was sampled from a man in his 70s with acute or convalescent COVID-19. CDR3 protein: CASSPRGHSTDTQYF. The DNA for the CDR3 is TGTGCCAGCAGCCCTCGGGGACACAGCACAGATACGCAGTATTTT.